The present entry profiles one T cell receptor (beta chain) with its context. Ten or more counts support this clonotype. Its antigen is still unknown. Per-base quality was not reported, and no clone a single base away is much larger than it. Cut back by 3 bases and 2 bases, the V and J ends lie 9 bases apart. The cysteine opens and the phenylalanine closes a CDR3 of 14 amino acids. Only the CDR3 DNA stays, 42 bases, in frame from base 1. The reads were generated on an Illumina HiSeq 1500. TCRdb reran the public reads through fastp at Q25 and MiXCR, keeping productive beta chains. Each CDR3 protein gets just one entry, which takes the most common genes and DNA from the rows behind it. A total of over 300,000 distinct CDR3 sequences appear in this sample, approximately 9.5% of them only once. The top ten hold around 4% of the sample. The data belong to a study of T cell repertoires in cytomegalovirus infection (dated by TCRdb to about 2019). Notes on the research overall: Because public TCR beta signatures pointed to carriage of CMV infection together with the matching HLA type, the HLA type of each donor mattered for the analysis.

The full study reports these points: Cumulative frequency of public TCR beta family members discriminated carriers of CMV infection plus the relevant HLA type in this cohort and an independent approximately 370-donor cohort. In the ex vivo response, HLA-C-restricted CMV-specific TCR beta clonotypes were dominant, and in two of eight donors the single most frequent clonotype came from this HLA-C-restricted group.

Recombination connected TRBV12-3 or TRBV12-4 to TRBJ2-3, with the D gene too uncertain to name. The TCR originated in a human donor in good health (CMV status not recorded). Some clones in this sample may be carry-over from other donors' samples. Sequencing was performed on PBMCs. The bases read TGTGCCAGCAGTTTGGACGGATTCACAGATACGCAGTATTTT. This is translated as CASSLDGFTDTQYF.